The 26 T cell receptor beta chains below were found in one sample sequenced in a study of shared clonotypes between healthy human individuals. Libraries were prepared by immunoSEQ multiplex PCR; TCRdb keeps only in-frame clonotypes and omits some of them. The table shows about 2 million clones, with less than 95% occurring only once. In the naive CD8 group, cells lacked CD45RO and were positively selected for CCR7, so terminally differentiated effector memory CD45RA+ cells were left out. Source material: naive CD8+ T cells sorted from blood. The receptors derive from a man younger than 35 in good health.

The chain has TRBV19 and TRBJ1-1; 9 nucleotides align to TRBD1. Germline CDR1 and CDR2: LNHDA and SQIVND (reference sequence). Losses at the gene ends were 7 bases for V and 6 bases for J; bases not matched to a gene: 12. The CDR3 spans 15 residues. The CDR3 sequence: CASTAEDRGIPEAFF. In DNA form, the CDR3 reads TGTGCCAGTACCGCCGAGGACAGGGGAATCCCTGAAGCTTTCTTT.

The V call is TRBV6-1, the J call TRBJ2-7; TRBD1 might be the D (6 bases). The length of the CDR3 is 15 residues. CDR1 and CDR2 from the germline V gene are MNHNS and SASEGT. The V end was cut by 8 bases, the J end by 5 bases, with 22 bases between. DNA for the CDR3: TGTGCCAGCGCAACAGGGTGGACGCCGTTAGACGAGCAGTACTTC. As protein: CASATGWTPLDEQYF.

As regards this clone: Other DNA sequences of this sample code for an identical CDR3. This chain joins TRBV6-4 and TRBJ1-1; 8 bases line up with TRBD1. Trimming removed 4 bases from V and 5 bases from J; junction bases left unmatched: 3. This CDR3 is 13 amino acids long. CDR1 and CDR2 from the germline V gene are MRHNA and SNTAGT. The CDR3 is CASSAGGRTEAFF. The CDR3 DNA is TGTGCCAGCAGTGCAGGGGGCAGGACTGAAGCTTTCTTT.

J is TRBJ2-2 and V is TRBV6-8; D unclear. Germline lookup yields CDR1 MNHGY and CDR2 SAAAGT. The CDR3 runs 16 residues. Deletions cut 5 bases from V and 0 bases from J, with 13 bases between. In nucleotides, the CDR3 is TGTGCCAGCAGTCAGAAGACATATACGAACACCGGGGAGCTGTTTTTT. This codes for CASSQKTYTNTGELFF.

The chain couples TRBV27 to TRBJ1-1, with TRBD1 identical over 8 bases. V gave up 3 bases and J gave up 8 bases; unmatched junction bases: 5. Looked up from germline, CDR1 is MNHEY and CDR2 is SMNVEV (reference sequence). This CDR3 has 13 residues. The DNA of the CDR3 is TGTGCCAGCAGTTTCGGACAGGGCCTAGAAGCTTTCTTT. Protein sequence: CASSFGQGLEAFF.

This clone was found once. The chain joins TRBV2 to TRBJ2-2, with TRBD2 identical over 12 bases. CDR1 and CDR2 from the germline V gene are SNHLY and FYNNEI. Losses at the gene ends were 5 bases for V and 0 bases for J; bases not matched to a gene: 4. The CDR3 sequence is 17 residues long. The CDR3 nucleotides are TGTGCCAGCAGTCTTCGGACTAGCGGGACGAACACCGGGGAGCTGTTTTTT. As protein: CASSLRTSGTNTGELFF.

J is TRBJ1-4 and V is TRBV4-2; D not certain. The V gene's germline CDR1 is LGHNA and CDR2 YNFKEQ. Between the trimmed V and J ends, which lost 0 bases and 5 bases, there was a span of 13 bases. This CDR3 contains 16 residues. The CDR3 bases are TGTGCCAGCAGCCAAGAGGCTCGCAGTTTGAATGAAAAACTGTTTTTT. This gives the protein CASSQEARSLNEKLFF.

The CDR3 loop reads CSVPSQETQYF. The CDR3 DNA sequence: TGCAGCGTCCCGTCCCAAGAGACCCAGTACTTC. V gene TRBV29-1 combines with J gene TRBJ2-5; D not certain. The germline V gene encodes CDR1 SQVTM and CDR2 ANQGSEA. The ends were cut back, 6 bases at V and 1 base at J, with 6 bases in the middle. CDR3 length: 11 residues. Together with reference TRBV29-1 and TRBJ2-5, the CDR3 gives the full variable domain: SAVISQKPSRDICQRGTSLTIQCQVDSQVTMMFWYRQQPGQSLTLIATANQGSEATYESGFVIDKFPISRPNLTFSTLTVSNMSPEDSSIYLCSVPSQETQYFGPGTRLLVL.

CDR3 DNA sequence: TGTGCCAGCAGCCTCAGGGGGGGCACTGAAGCTTTCTTT. Amino acid sequence: CASSLRGGTEAFF. V gene TRBV9 combines with J gene TRBJ1-1; 7 bases align to TRBD1. CDR3 length: 13 residues. V trimming: 4 bases; J trimming: 4 bases; junction bases outside the gene matches: 4. Germline CDR1 SGDLS, CDR2 YYNGEE.

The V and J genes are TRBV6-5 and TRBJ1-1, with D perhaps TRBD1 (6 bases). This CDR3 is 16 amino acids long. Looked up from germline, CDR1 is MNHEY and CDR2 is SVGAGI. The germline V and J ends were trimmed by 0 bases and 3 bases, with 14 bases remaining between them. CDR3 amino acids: CASSYSRGKPYTEAFF. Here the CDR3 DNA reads TGTGCCAGCAGTTACTCGAGGGGGAAGCCTTACACTGAAGCTTTCTTT.

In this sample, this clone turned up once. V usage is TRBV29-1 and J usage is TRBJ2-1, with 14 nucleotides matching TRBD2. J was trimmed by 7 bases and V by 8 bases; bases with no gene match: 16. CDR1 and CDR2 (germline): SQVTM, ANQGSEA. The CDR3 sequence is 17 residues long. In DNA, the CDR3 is TGCAGCCTGTATGGGCCCCCGGGACTAGCGGGAGTGAATGAGCAGTTCTTC. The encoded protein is CSLYGPPGLAGVNEQFF.

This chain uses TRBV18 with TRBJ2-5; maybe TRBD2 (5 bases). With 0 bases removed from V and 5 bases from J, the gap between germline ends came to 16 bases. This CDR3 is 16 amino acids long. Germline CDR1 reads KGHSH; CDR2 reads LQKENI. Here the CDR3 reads CASSPPEALVSETQYF. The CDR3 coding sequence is TGTGCCAGCTCACCACCTGAAGCACTAGTATCTGAGACCCAGTACTTC.

Here the CDR3 DNA reads TGTGCCAGCAGTGGACAGGTAGGGGGCGAGCAGTACTTC. Its translation is CASSGQVGGEQYF. This chain joins TRBV25-1 and TRBJ2-7; the D gene is possibly TRBD1 (6 bases). CDR1 and CDR2 from the germline V gene are MGHDK and SYGVNS. The CDR3 sequence is 13 residues long. The V gene lost 4 bases and the J gene lost 6 bases, with 13 bases spanning the gap.

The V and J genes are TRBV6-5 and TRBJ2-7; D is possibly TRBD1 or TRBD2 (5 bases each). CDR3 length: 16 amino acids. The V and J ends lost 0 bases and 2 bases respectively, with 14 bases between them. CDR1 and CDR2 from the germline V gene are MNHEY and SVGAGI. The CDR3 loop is CASSYSAGARAYEQYF. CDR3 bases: TGTGCCAGCAGTTACTCAGCCGGGGCTAGGGCCTACGAGCAGTACTTC.

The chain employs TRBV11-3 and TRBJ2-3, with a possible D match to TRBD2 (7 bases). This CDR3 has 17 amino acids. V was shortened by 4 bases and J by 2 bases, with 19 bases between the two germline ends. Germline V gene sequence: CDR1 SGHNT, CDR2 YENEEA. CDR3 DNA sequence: TGTGCCAGCAGCTCCCAGAGGGGGGGGGAGAACACAGATACGCAGTATTTT. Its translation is CASSSQRGGENTDTQYF.

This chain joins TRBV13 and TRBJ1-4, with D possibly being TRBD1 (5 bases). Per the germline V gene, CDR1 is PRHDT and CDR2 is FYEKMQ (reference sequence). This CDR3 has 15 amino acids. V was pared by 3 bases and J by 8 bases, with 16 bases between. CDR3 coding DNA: TGTGCCAGCAGCTTTAAGATGGACTGGGGGGAAAAACTGTTTTTT. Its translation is CASSFKMDWGEKLFF.

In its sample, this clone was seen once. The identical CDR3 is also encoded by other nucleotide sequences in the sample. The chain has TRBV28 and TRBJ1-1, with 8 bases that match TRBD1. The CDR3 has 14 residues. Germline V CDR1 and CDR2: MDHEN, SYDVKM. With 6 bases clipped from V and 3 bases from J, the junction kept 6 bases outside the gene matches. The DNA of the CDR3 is TGTGCCAGCAGCCTACAGGGGGGGGACACTGAAGCTTTCTTT. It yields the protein CASSLQGGDTEAFF.

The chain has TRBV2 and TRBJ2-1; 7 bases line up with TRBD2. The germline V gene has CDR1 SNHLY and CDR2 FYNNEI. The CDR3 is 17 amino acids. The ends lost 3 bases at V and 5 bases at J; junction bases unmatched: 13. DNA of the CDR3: TGTGCCAGCAGTGATAGTATACTACTAGCGCAAGACAATGAGCAGTTCTTC. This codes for CASSDSILLAQDNEQFF.

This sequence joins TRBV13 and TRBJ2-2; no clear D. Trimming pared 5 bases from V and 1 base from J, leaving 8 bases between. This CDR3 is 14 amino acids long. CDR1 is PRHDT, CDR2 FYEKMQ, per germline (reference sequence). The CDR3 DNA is TGTGCCAGCAGCACCCAAGAGAACACCGGGGAGCTGTTTTTT. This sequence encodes CASSTQENTGELFF.

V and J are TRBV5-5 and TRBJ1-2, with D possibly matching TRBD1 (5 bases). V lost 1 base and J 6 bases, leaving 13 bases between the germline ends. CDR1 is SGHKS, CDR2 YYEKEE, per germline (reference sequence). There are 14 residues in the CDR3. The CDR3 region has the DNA TGTGCCAGCAGCTTGTGGGGGGAGTTAAATGGCTACACCTTC. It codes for CASSLWGELNGYTF.

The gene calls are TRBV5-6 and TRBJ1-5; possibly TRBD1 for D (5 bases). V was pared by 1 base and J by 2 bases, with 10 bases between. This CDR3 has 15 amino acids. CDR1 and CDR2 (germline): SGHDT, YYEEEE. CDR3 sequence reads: CASSLSRAGNQPQHF. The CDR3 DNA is TGTGCCAGCAGCTTGAGCAGGGCCGGCAATCAGCCCCAGCATTTT.

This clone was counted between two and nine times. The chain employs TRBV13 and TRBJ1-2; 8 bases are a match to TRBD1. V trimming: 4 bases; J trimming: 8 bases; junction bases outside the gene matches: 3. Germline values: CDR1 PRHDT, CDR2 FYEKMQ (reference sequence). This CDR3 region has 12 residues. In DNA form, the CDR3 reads TGTGCCAGCAGCTCGACAGGGGAAGGCTACACCTTC. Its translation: CASSSTGEGYTF.

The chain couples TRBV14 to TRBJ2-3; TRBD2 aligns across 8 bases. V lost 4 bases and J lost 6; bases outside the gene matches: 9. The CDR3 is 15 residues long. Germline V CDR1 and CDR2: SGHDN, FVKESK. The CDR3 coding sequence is TGTGCCAGCAGCCCCTTGACTAGCGCTCTTGATACGCAGTATTTT. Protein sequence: CASSPLTSALDTQYF.

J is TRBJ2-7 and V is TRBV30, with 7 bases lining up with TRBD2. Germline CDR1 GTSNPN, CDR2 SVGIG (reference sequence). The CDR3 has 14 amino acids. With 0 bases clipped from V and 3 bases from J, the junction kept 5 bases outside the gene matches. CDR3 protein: CAWSVVGLNYEQYF. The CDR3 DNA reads TGTGCCTGGAGTGTAGTGGGACTAAACTACGAGCAGTACTTC.

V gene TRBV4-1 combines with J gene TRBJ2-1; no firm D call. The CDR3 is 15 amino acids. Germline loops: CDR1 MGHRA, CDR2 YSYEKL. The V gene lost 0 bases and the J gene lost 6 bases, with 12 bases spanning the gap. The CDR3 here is CASSQEGMGSNEQFF. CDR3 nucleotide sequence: TGCGCCAGCAGCCAAGAAGGAATGGGTAGCAATGAGCAGTTCTTC.

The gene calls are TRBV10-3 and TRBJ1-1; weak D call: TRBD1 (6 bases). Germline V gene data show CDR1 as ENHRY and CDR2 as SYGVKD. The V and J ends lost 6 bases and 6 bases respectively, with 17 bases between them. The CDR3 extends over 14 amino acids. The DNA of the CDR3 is TGTGCCATCAGGGCCGGGCTACAGGGTCCTGAAGCTTTCTTT. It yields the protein CAIRAGLQGPEAFF.